Below are 19 T cell receptor beta chains sequenced from a single sample in a study of T cell repertoires in cytomegalovirus infection. Antigens of these TCRs are unknown. TCRdb fed the reads into MiXCR, producing one record per CDR3 protein. The data contain 250,000 to 400,000 distinct CDR3 sequences, around a quarter of them singletons. This material consisted of cultured PBMCs, taken from culture after CMV antigen stimulation. The source of these receptors is a human donor in good health (CMV status not recorded). Some clones in this sample may be carry-over from other donors' samples.

This clonotype was recorded a few times. This chain links TRBV14 with TRBJ2-7, with D possibly being TRBD1 (6 bases). Trimming left V 0 bases short and J 3 bases short, with 12 bases between. The CDR3 extends over 15 amino acids. Germline lookup yields CDR1 SGHDN and CDR2 FVKESK. As DNA, the CDR3 is TGTGCCAGCAGCCAAGAAGGGGACACTAGCTACGAGCAGTACTTC. Encoded protein: CASSQEGDTSYEQYF.

The chain combines TRBV29-1 with TRBJ1-1, with D possibly being TRBD1 (5 bases). Germline CDR1 SQVTM, CDR2 ANQGSEA. Trimming took off 6 bases at V and 0 bases at J, with 11 bases between the two ends. The CDR3 has 13 residues. CDR3 sequence (DNA): TGCAGCGTCGACAGTTACATGAACACTGAAGCTTTCTTT. Protein product: CSVDSYMNTEAFF.

This clonotype has a handful of counts. This chain links TRBV29-1 with TRBJ2-6; D remains unclear. The V gene's germline CDR1 is SQVTM and CDR2 ANQGSEA. The CDR3 loop spans 16 amino acids. Trimming took 5 bases from V and 0 from J, leaving 14 bases between them. This chain's CDR3 is CSVLSPEFSGANVLTF. The CDR3 region has the DNA TGCAGCGTTCTATCACCAGAGTTCTCTGGGGCCAACGTCCTGACTTTC. Combining the CDR3 with reference TRBV29-1 and TRBJ2-6 gives the whole variable domain SAVISQKPSRDICQRGTSLTIQCQVDSQVTMMFWYRQQPGQSLTLIATANQGSEATYESGFVIDKFPISRPNLTFSTLTVSNMSPEDSSIYLCSVLSPEFSGANVLTFGAGSRLTVL.

The chain has TRBV28 and TRBJ2-1, with D unclear. Trimming cost V 4 bases and J 10 bases, with 17 bases left between them. The CDR3 consists of 14 residues. From germline, CDR1 is MDHEN and CDR2 SYDVKM. The CDR3 DNA is TGTGCCAGCAGTTCCGAACAGCCCAGTGGAGAGCAGTTCTTC. Its protein product is CASSSEQPSGEQFF.

This clonotype occurred a few times. V and J are TRBV4-3 and TRBJ1-6; possibly TRBD1 for D (5 bases). Germline values: CDR1 LGHNA, CDR2 YSLEER. The V end lost 0 bases, the J end lost 9 bases, and 18 bases lay between the germline ends. There are 17 residues in the CDR3. The CDR3 coding sequence is TGCGCCAGCAGCCAAGAGGGGACGGGGGGTTCGGGTTCACCCCTCCACTTT. Its translation is CASSQEGTGGSGSPLHF.

The chain links TRBV7-9 to TRBJ2-1; 10 nucleotides line up with TRBD2. J lost 8 bases, V lost 5 bases, and 9 bases had no gene match. CDR3 size: 15 residues. The germline V gene has CDR1 SEHNR and CDR2 FQNEAQ (reference sequence). CDR3 sequence: CASSLSGRRVDEQFF. The CDR3 bases are TGTGCCAGCAGCCTTAGCGGGAGGAGAGTCGATGAGCAGTTCTTC.

The chain combines TRBV5-4 with TRBJ2-1; 10 nucleotides agree with TRBD1. CDR1 and CDR2 (germline): SGHNT, YYREEE (reference sequence). The CDR3 has 14 residues. After removal of 9 bases from V and 5 bases from J, the junction contained 8 bases not matched to a gene. The CDR3 reads CANGGGTGDNEQFF. The CDR3 DNA reads as TGTGCCAACGGGGGGGGGACAGGGGACAATGAGCAGTTCTTC.

V is TRBV19 and J is TRBJ1-5; unclear D gene. Trimming took off 5 bases at V and 0 bases at J, with 11 bases between the two ends. The CDR3 consists of 15 residues. The V gene's germline CDR1 is LNHDA and CDR2 SQIVND (reference sequence). As DNA, the CDR3 is TGTGCCAGTAGTGGCGGTCTCGGTAGCAATCAGCCCCAGCATTTT. Its protein product is CASSGGLGSNQPQHF.

This clonotype was seen more than once but under ten times. The rearrangement uses TRBV19 and TRBJ1-1; the D gene is possibly TRBD1 (5 bases). Trimming took off 6 bases at V and 5 bases at J, with 16 bases between the two ends. The CDR3 covers 14 residues. Germline CDR1 LNHDA, CDR2 SQIVND (reference sequence). This CDR3 is CASRDGGTKTEAFF. The CDR3, as DNA: TGTGCCAGTAGGGATGGGGGTACAAAAACTGAAGCTTTCTTT.

The sample holds many counts of this clonotype. The chain is built from TRBV7-8 and TRBJ1-6, with D unclear. Germline lookup yields CDR1 SGHVS and CDR2 FQNEAQ. V lost 3 bases, J lost 9 bases, and 9 bases lay in between. CDR3 size: 13 residues. CDR3 DNA: TGTGCCAGCAGCTTTATTGGTGCTTCACCCCTCCACTTT. Its protein product is CASSFIGASPLHF.

This chain uses TRBV12-3 or TRBV12-4 with TRBJ1-4; D is undetermined. Trimming stripped 4 bases from V and 3 bases from J, with 12 bases between. The CDR3 runs 15 residues. The CDR3 DNA follows: TGTGCCAGCAGTTCCCGTCGAATAGCTAATGAAAAACTGTTTTTT. This codes for CASSSRRIANEKLFF.

This clonotype turned up a few times. The rearrangement joins TRBV5-8 to TRBJ2-7, with unresolved D. Between the trimmed V and J ends, which lost 3 bases and 5 bases, there was a span of 0 bases. The length of the CDR3 is 9 residues. Germline V lookup: CDR1 SGHTS, CDR2 YDEGEE. The CDR3 coding sequence is TGTGCCAGCAGCTACGAGCAGTACGTC. This codes for CASSYEQYV.

The CDR3 coding sequence is TGCAGCGTTGCGAACACCGGGGAGCTGTTTTTT. Translating it yields CSVANTGELFF. This rearrangement joins TRBV29-1 to TRBJ2-2; no reliable D call. Trimming took off 4 bases at V and 0 bases at J, with 0 bases between the two ends. Germline-derived CDR1 and CDR2 are SQVTM and ANQGSEA. The CDR3 spans 11 residues.

The chain is built from TRBV6-1 and TRBJ2-1, with TRBD2 matching over 13 bases. This CDR3 has 17 amino acids. Germline V CDR1 and CDR2: MNHNS, SASEGT. The ends lost 6 bases at V and 3 bases at J; junction bases unmatched: 8. As DNA, the CDR3 is TGTGCCAGCAGGAGACTAGCGGGAGGCCCCATCTACAATGAGCAGTTCTTC. Translation: CASRRLAGGPIYNEQFF.

This clonotype was found a few times. The CDR3, as DNA: TGTGCCAGTCGGCAACAATCGAACACTGAAGCTTTCTTT. Residues: CASRQQSNTEAFF. The rearrangement links TRBV18 to TRBJ1-1; D unresolved. Germline V lookup: CDR1 KGHSH, CDR2 LQKENI. Trimming removed 9 bases at V and 1 base at J, with 12 bases between. The CDR3 sequence is 13 residues long.

The rearrangement links TRBV6-5 to TRBJ2-2, with D unclear. CDR3 length: 14 residues. Trimming removed 1 base at V and 0 bases at J, with 3 bases between. The V gene's germline CDR1 is MNHEY and CDR2 SVGAGI. The CDR3 DNA reads as TGTGCCAGCAGTTACTTCCCGAACACCGGGGAGCTGTTTTTT. Its translation is CASSYFPNTGELFF.

V gene TRBV27 combines with J gene TRBJ2-5, with D possibly TRBD1 on 6 matching bases. The CDR3 length is 14 residues. V lost 5 bases and J lost 5, with 15 bases in between. Germline V gene lookup returns CDR1 MNHEY and CDR2 SMNVEV (reference sequence). The CDR3 sequence: CASSLQGFRETQYF. Written as DNA, the CDR3 is TGTGCCAGCAGTCTACAGGGTTTTAGGGAGACCCAGTACTTC.

The chain links TRBV12-3 or TRBV12-4 to TRBJ2-5; D gene uncertain. This CDR3 comprises 14 residues. The ends were cut back, 1 base at V and 2 bases at J, with 8 bases in the middle. CDR3 sequence reads: CASSLDGRQETQYF. CDR3 sequence (DNA): TGTGCCAGCAGTTTAGATGGCAGACAAGAGACCCAGTACTTC.

This clonotype was picked up a small number of times. The J gene is TRBJ2-1, the V gene TRBV19, with no clear D. The germline CDR1 and CDR2 sequences are LNHDA and SQIVND (reference sequence). This CDR3 has 14 amino acids. V lost 3 bases and J lost 4, with 10 bases in between. The CDR3 is CASSMDPNYNEQFF. CDR3 DNA: TGTGCCAGTAGTATGGACCCGAATTACAATGAGCAGTTCTTC. Complete variable domain (other parts from reference TRBV19 and TRBJ2-1): DGGITQSPKYLFRKEGQNVTLSCEQNLNHDAMYWYRQDPGQGLRLIYYSQIVNDFQKGDIAEGYSVSREKKESFPLTVTSAQKNPTAFYLCASSMDPNYNEQFFGPGTRLTVL.